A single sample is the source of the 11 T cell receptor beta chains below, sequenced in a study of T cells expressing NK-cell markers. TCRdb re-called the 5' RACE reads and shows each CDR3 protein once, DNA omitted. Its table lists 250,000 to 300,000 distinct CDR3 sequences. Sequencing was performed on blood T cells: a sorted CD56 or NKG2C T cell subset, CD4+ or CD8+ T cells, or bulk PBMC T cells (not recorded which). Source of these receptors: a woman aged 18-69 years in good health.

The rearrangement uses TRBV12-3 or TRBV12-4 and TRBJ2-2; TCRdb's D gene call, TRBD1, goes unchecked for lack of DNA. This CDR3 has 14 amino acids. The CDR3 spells CASSPVGASGELFF.

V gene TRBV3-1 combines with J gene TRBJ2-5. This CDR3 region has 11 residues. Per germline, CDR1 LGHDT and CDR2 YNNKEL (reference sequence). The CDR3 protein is CASSHKGTQYF.

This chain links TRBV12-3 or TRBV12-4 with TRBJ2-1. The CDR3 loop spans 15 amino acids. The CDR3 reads CASDWSGSSYNEQFF.

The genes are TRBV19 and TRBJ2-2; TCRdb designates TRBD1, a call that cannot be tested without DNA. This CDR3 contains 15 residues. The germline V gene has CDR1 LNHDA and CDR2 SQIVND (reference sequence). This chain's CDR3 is CASSVSRTNTGELFF.

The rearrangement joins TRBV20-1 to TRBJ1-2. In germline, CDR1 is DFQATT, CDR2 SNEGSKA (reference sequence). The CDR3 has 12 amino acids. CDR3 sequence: CSATRPSYGYTF.

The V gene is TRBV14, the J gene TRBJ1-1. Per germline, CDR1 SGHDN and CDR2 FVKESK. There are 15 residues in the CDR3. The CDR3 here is CASSQVIRLDTEAFF.

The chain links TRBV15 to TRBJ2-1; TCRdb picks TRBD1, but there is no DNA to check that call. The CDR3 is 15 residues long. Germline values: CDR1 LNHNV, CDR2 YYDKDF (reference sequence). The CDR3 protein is CATSRIGTGGNEQFF.

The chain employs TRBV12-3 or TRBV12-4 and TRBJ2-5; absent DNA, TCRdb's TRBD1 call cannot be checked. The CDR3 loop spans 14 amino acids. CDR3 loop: CASSTSRGEETQYF.

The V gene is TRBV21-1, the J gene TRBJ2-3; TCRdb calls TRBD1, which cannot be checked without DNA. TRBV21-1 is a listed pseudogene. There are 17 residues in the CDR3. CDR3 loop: CARTLGRRQGGADTQYF.

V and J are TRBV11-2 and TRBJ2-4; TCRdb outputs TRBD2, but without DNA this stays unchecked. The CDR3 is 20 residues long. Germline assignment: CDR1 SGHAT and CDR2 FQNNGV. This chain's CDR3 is CASSPHPPTSGGADYNIQYF.

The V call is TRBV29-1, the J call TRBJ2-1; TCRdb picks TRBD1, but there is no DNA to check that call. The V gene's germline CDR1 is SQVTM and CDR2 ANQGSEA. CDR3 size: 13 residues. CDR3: CSVEGVRVNEQFF.